This is a list of T cell receptor beta chains from one sample in a study of shared clonotypes between healthy human individuals. Sequencing was performed with immunoSEQ multiplex PCR; in TCRdb, only in-frame clones are kept and a portion is missing. The table shows roughly 2.5 million clones, with more than 80% occurring only once. Sample: naive CD4+ T cells sorted from blood. The source of these receptors is a man aged 18-30 years in good health. Both conserved end residues are part of each CDR3. Each record gives: V gene, clone size, D gene, CDR3 length, J gene, CDR3 protein, CDR3 DNA. The D gene is left open where the match is weak. Clone sizes are given selectively: once, few, many, or a class where the clone is expanded.

TRBV2,few,TRBD1,15,TRBJ1-1,CASTGTTGANTEAFF,TGTGCCAGCACCGGGACCACAGGGGCGAACACTGAAGCTTTCTTT
TRBV19,NA,NA,15,TRBJ1-6,CASSPLAGSPSPLHF,TGTGCCAGTAGTCCCCTTGCAGGGAGTCCTTCACCCCTCCACTTT
TRBV11-2,NA,NA,13,TRBJ1-1,CASSFREHTEAFF,TGTGCCAGCAGCTTTCGGGAACACACTGAAGCTTTCTTT
TRBV7-2,NA,TRBD1,16,TRBJ1-4,CASSFQWDRGVEKLFF,TGTGCCAGCAGCTTTCAATGGGACAGGGGCGTTGAAAAACTGTTTTTT
TRBV5-4,NA,TRBD1,17,TRBJ1-6,CASSPQTGGPANSPLHF,TGTGCCAGCAGCCCCCAGACAGGGGGGCCTGCTAATTCACCCCTCCACTTT
TRBV6-5,NA,NA,13,TRBJ2-7,CASSSGQNYEQYF,TGTGCCAGCAGTTCGGGACAAAATTACGAGCAGTACTTC
TRBV5-1,NA,TRBD1,14,TRBJ2-7,CASSFGTGDHEQYF,TGCGCCAGCAGCTTCGGGACAGGGGACCACGAGCAGTACTTC
TRBV30,NA,NA,12,TRBJ1-5,CAWSTRGEAQHF,TGTGCCTGGAGTACACGGGGGGAGGCCCAGCATTTT
TRBV5-4,NA,NA,13,TRBJ2-7,CASSFRGSYEQYF,TGTGCCAGCAGCTTCCGGGGTTCCTACGAGCAGTACTTC
TRBV18,NA,NA,17,TRBJ1-2,CASSPPSQDPRVYGYTF,TGTGCCAGCTCACCACCGAGCCAGGATCCTAGGGTCTATGGCTACACCTTC
TRBV18,NA,TRBD1,16,TRBJ1-5,CASSRTRDRALEPQHF,TGTGCCAGCTCACGCACCCGGGACAGGGCCTTGGAGCCCCAGCATTTT
TRBV7-9,NA,TRBD1,16,TRBJ2-7,CASSSMPGQGVYEQYF,TGTGCCAGCAGCTCAATGCCGGGACAGGGAGTCTACGAGCAGTACTTC
TRBV7-2,NA,NA,13,TRBJ1-1,CASSQRQGLRAFF,TGTGCCAGCAGCCAAAGGCAGGGGCTGCGAGCTTTCTTT
TRBV18,NA,NA,15,TRBJ2-3,CASSRGRALADTQYF,TGTGCCAGCTCACGGGGACGGGCGTTAGCAGATACGCAGTATTTT
TRBV5-1,NA,NA,15,TRBJ1-5,CASSCYRDWNQPQHF,TGCGCCAGCAGCTGCTACAGGGACTGGAATCAGCCCCAGCATTTT
TRBV4-1,NA,NA,16,TRBJ1-6,CASSQEGGRNNSPLHF,TGCGCCAGCAGCCAAGAAGGAGGACGTAACAATTCACCCCTCCACTTT
TRBV10-2,NA,NA,12,TRBJ2-4,CASSEIGNWRYF,TGCGCCAGCAGTGAAATCGGGAATTGGAGGTACTTC
TRBV7-8,NA,TRBD2,16,TRBJ2-3,CASSLLASGNTDTQYF,TGTGCCAGCAGCTTACTGGCCAGCGGGAACACAGATACGCAGTATTTT
TRBV19,NA,TRBD1,15,TRBJ2-5,CASSGPGQGLLGQYF,TGTGCCAGTAGTGGGCCGGGACAGGGCCTTCTGGGACAGTACTTC
TRBV30,NA,NA,15,TRBJ1-5,CACCPRGFGNQPQHF,TGTGCCTGCTGCCCACGGGGATTCGGCAATCAGCCCCAGCATTTT
TRBV5-1,NA,NA,15,TRBJ2-7,CASGYWTALPNEQYF,TGCGCCAGCGGTTATTGGACAGCCCTACCCAACGAGCAGTACTTC
TRBV2,once,NA,13,TRBJ1-1,CASSERQNTEAFF,TGTGCCAGCAGTGAAAGACAGAACACTGAAGCTTTCTTT
TRBV5-1,NA,TRBD2,15,TRBJ2-1,CASSLGLAGYNEQFF,TGCGCCAGCAGCTTAGGACTAGCGGGTTACAATGAGCAGTTCTTC
TRBV7-9,NA,NA,13,TRBJ2-5,CASSHDVGETQYF,TGTGCCAGCAGCCATGATGTTGGAGAGACCCAGTACTTC
TRBV10-3,NA,NA,13,TRBJ1-2,CAISEDGPYGYTF,TGTGCCATCAGTGAGGACGGCCCCTATGGCTACACCTTC
TRBV20-1,NA,NA,11,TRBJ1-2,CSASSWIDYTF,TGCAGTGCTAGTAGCTGGATTGACTACACCTTC
TRBV11-3,NA,NA,17,TRBJ1-5,CASSLDSDTYFNQPQHF,TGTGCCAGCAGCTTGGACTCCGACACTTACTTCAATCAGCCCCAGCATTTT
TRBV18,NA,TRBD2,15,TRBJ2-7,CASSPPKAGAYEQYF,TGTGCCAGCTCACCACCGAAAGCGGGGGCCTACGAGCAGTACTTC
TRBV27,NA,NA,15,TRBJ1-6,CASSFTLRGLTPLHF,TGTGCCAGCAGTTTTACTCTAAGGGGCCTAACACCCCTCCACTTT
TRBV27,few,TRBD1,14,TRBJ2-7,CASSPDRSLYEQYF,TGTGCCAGCAGTCCGGACAGGTCCCTGTACGAGCAGTACTTC
TRBV7-2,NA,NA,15,TRBJ1-6,CASRGGGSYNSPLHF,TGTGCCAGCAGGGGGGGTGGCTCCTATAATTCACCCCTCCACTTT
TRBV19,NA,TRBD2,14,TRBJ2-7,CASTRTSGSYEQYF,TGTGCCAGTACCAGGACTAGCGGCTCCTACGAGCAGTACTTC
TRBV5-6,NA,TRBD1,15,TRBJ2-5,CASSLEGARQETQYF,TGTGCCAGCAGCTTGGAGGGGGCGCGACAAGAGACCCAGTACTTC
TRBV9,NA,TRBD2,15,TRBJ2-5,CASSVLAGGGETQYF,TGTGCCAGCAGCGTGCTAGCGGGAGGTGGAGAGACCCAGTACTTC
TRBV25-1,NA,TRBD2,15,TRBJ2-5,CASSDPPGGEETQYF,TGTGCCAGCAGTGACCCTCCGGGGGGAGAAGAGACCCAGTACTTC
TRBV7-2,NA,NA,14,TRBJ2-7,CASSLWPPPYEQYF,TGTGCCAGCAGTCTCTGGCCGCCTCCCTACGAGCAGTACTTC
TRBV25-1,NA,NA,15,TRBJ2-5,CASSDPDRHQETQYF,TGTGCCAGCAGTGATCCCGACAGACACCAAGAGACCCAGTACTTC
TRBV2,NA,NA,12,TRBJ2-7,CATSTVFSEQYF,TGTGCCACCTCGACAGTATTTAGCGAGCAGTACTTC
TRBV18,NA,TRBD1,15,TRBJ1-2,CASSPGGQGNYGYTF,TGTGCCAGCTCACCCGGGGGACAGGGTAACTATGGCTACACCTTC
TRBV7-8,once,NA,16,TRBJ2-5,CASSLGQIAEQETQYF,TGTGCCAGCAGCTTAGGTCAGATAGCGGAGCAAGAGACCCAGTACTTC
TRBV5-1,NA,NA,15,TRBJ2-3,CASSLTYSSTDTQYF,TGCGCCAGCAGCTTGACCTATTCTAGCACAGATACGCAGTATTTT
TRBV5-1,NA,NA,11,TRBJ1-2,CASSGSYGYTF,TGCGCCAGCAGCGGGAGCTATGGCTACACCTTC